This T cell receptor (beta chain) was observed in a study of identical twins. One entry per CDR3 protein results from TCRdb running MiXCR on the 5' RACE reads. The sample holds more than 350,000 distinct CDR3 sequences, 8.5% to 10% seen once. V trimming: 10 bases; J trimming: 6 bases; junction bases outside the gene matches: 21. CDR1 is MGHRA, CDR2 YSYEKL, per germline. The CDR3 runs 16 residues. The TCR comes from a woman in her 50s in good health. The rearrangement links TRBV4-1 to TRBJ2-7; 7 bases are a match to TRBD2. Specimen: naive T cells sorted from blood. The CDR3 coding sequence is TGCGCCACCTCCCGTGGGGCGGGAGTTTACGGTCGCGAGCAGTACTTC. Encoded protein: CATSRGAGVYGREQYF.